A selection of T cell receptor beta chains follows, all from one sample in a study of vaccination and CD4 T cells after COVID-19. No antigen has been identified for these receptors. TCRdb itself ran the PCR reads through MiXCR, one entry per CDR3 protein. The table includes a few thousand distinct CDR3 sequences, roughly two fifths detected once. The sequencing input was CD4+ T cells from blood, cultured in vitro. These receptor sequences come from a human donor in good health. Both conserved end residues are part of each CDR3. A D gene is named only where the DNA matches it firmly. A row's size may be missing; if present it is once, few, many or a size class.

>medium-sized|TRBJ1-5|-|TRBV27
CASSQDRANQPQHF
TGTGCCAGTTCCCAGGACAGAGCCAATCAGCCCCAGCATTTT
>few|TRBJ1-1|-|TRBV28
CASSEGGGARTEAFF
TGTGCCAGCAGTGAGGGTGGGGGCGCTCGAACTGAAGCTTTCTTT
>few|TRBJ2-6|-|TRBV9
CASSVQDISSGANVLTF
TGTGCCAGCAGCGTACAGGATATCAGCTCTGGGGCCAACGTCCTGACTTTC
>-|TRBJ2-1|TRBD1|TRBV20-1
CSARADRGLKNYNEQFF
TGCAGTGCTAGAGCGGACAGGGGGCTTAAAAACTACAATGAGCAGTTCTTC
>few|TRBJ2-4|TRBD2|TRBV10-3
CAISDRASGGAAKNIQYF
TGTGCCATCAGTGATAGGGCTAGCGGGGGGGCAGCCAAAAACATTCAGTACTTC
>medium-sized|TRBJ2-5|-|TRBV5-6
CASSQQWSPGPYF
TGTGCCAGCAGCCAGCAGTGGTCCCCGGGTCCGTACTTC
>-|TRBJ2-5|TRBD1|TRBV20-1
CSARVGTGGGETQYF
TGCAGTGCTAGAGTCGGGACAGGGGGCGGGGAGACCCAGTACTTC
>few|TRBJ1-5|-|TRBV24-1
CATGTSNQPQHF
TGTGCCACCGGAACGTCAAATCAGCCCCAGCATTTT
>few|TRBJ2-5|TRBD2|TRBV11-2
CASSWGGETQYF
TGTGCCAGCAGTTGGGGGGGGGAGACCCAGTACTTC
>-|TRBJ1-1|-|TRBV19
CASTGSWNTEAFF
TGTGCCAGTACGGGGTCTTGGAACACTGAAGCTTTCTTT